This section outlines one TCR beta chain sequence together with its context. The data originate from a study of blood T cell repertoires in COVID-19. Study context: The study drew acute and convalescent COVID-19 samples from the United States, Italy and Spain. The analysed material was cDNA or gDNA that came from T cells, B-cell-depleted T cells, or PBMCs.

Trimming cost V 7 bases and J 6 bases, with 22 bases left between them. The CDR3 sequence is 15 residues long. Germline V gene lookup returns CDR1 SGHRS and CDR2 YFSETQ. Source study methods: Reference gene primer amplification gave estimated nucleated cell counts. Using immunoSEQ multiplex PCR, the repertoire was profiled, and TCRdb retains in-frame clones only, with some absent. The V and J calls and the clone size are those of that table, but D and trimming were determined from the DNA. The sample holds 270,000 or so clones, about 89% seen once. This sequence joins TRBV5-1 and TRBJ1-2; tentatively, D is TRBD1 (5 bases). This TCR came from a man aged 35 to 55 with acute or convalescent COVID-19. The sequencing input was peripheral blood. The CDR3 protein is CASSRPDRGLDGYTF. Here the CDR3 DNA reads TGCGCCAGCTCTAGGCCCGATAGGGGACTCGATGGCTACACCTTC.